This T cell receptor beta chain was identified during a study of blood T cell repertoires in COVID-19. The authors' processing: The assay estimated nucleated cells by amplifying reference gene primers. Only in-frame clones appear in the TCRdb table, and some are missing; sequencing was by immunoSEQ multiplex PCR. The V and J calls and clone size were taken over from that table, and D and trimming were inferred from the DNA. This table holds 150,000 to 200,000 clones, 81% found once. The Seattle patients, enrolled during active infection, were followed longitudinally. With 4 bases clipped from V and 3 bases from J, the junction kept 3 bases outside the gene matches. Germline V lookup: CDR1 MDHEN, CDR2 SYDVKM. The CDR3 runs to 14 residues.

The source of this sequence is an elderly woman with COVID-19, enrolled during active disease. Material: peripheral blood. The chain carries TRBV28 and TRBJ1-1, with 9 positions matching TRBD1. The CDR3 loop reads CASSSTGGDTEAFF. CDR3 sequence (DNA): TGTGCCAGCAGTTCGACAGGGGGGGACACTGAAGCTTTCTTT. The entire variable domain, with the rest obtained from reference TRBV28 and TRBJ1-1, is as follows: DVKVTQSSRYLVKRTGEKVFLECVQDMDHENMFWYRQDPGLGLRLIYFSYDVKMKEKGDIPEGYSVSREKKERFSLILESASTNQTSMYLCASSSTGGDTEAFFGQGTRLTVV.